This T cell receptor beta chain was found in a study of neoadjuvant anti-PD-1 for oral cavity cancer. The CDR3 has 13 amino acids. Germline V lookup: CDR1 SGHTA, CDR2 FQGTGA. V lost 4 bases and J lost 2, with 7 bases in between. Assay: immunoSEQ multiplex PCR; the TCRdb copy retains only in-frame clones and omits some. The data hold about 15,000 clones, with around three fifths observed a single time. Material: PBMCs, obtained before nivolumab (anti-PD-1) treatment. This sequence joins TRBV7-3 and TRBJ2-3; D call uncertain. This clonotype was obtained from a person aged 35-79 years with oral cavity squamous cell carcinoma. This CDR3 is CASSSGYTDTQYF. The CDR3 nucleotides read TGTGCCAGCAGCTCTGGATACACAGATACGCAGTATTTT. Full variable domain (missing parts from reference TRBV7-3 and TRBJ2-3): GAGVSQTPSNKVTEKGKYVELRCDPISGHTALYWYRQSLGQGPEFLIYFQGTGAADDSGLPNDRFFAVRPEGSVSTLKIQRTERGDSAVYLCASSSGYTDTQYFGPGTRLTVL.